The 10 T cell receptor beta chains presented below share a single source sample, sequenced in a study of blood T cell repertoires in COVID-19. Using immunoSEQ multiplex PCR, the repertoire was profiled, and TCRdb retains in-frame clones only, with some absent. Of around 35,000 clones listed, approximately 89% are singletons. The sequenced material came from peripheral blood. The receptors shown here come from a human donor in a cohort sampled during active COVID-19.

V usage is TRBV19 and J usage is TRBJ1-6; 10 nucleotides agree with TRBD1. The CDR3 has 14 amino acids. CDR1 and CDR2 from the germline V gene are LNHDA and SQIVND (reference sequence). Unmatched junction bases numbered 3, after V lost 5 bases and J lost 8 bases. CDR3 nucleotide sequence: TGTGCCAGTAGTTCGGGACAGGGGTATTCACCCCTCCACTTT. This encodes CASSSGQGYSPLHF.

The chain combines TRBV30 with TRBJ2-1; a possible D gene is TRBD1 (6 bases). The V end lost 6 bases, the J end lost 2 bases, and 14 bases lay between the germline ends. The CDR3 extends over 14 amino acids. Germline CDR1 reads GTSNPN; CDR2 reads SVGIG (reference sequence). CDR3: CACSDRFPYNEQFF. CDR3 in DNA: TGTGCCTGCTCCGACAGGTTCCCCTACAATGAGCAGTTCTTC.

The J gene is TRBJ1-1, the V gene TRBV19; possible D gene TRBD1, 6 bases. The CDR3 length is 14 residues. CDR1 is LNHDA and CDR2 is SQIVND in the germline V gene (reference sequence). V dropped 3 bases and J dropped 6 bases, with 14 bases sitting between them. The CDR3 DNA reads TGTGCCAGTAGTATTCGGGGGGCGCGCGCTGAAGCTTTCTTT. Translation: CASSIRGARAEAFF.

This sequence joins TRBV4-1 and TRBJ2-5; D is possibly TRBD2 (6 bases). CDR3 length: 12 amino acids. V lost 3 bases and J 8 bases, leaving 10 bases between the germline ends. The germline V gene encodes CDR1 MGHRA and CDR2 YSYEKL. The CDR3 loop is CASSQMRGTQYF. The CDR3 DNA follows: TGCGCCAGCAGCCAGATGCGGGGTACCCAGTACTTC.

The chain's CDR3 is CASSDPGDGGYTF. The CDR3 coding sequence is TGTGCCAGCAGTGATCCAGGGGACGGCGGCTACACCTTC. V and J are TRBV28 and TRBJ1-2, with a weak D call TRBD1 (6 bases). Trimming left V 5 bases short and J 8 bases short, with 15 bases between. This CDR3 has 13 residues. Germline V gives CDR1 MDHEN, CDR2 SYDVKM.

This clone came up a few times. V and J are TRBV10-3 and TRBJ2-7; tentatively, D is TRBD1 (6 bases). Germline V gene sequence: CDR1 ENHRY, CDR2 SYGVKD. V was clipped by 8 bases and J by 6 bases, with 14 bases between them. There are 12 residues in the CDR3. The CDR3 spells CAIGGQGREQYF. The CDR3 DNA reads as TGTGCCATCGGGGGCCAGGGTCGCGAGCAGTACTTC.

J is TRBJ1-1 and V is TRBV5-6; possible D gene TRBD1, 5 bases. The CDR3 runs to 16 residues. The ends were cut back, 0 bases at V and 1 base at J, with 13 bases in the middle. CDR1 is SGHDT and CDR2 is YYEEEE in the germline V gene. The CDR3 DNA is TGTGCCAGCAGCTTGGGATGGGCCGGGGGGAACACTGAAGCTTTCTTT. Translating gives CASSLGWAGGNTEAFF.

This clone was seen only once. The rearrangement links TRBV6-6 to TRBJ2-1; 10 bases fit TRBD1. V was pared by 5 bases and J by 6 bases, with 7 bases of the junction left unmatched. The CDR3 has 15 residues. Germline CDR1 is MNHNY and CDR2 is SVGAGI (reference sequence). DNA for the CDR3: TGTGCCAGCAGTCCTACGGGACAGGGGACCAATGAGCAGTTCTTC. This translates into CASSPTGQGTNEQFF.

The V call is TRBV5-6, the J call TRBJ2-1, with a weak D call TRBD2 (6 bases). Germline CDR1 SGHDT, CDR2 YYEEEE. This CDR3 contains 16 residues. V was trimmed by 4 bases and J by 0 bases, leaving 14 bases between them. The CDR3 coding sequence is TGTGCCAGCAGCCGGCGGGGCGGGCTCTCCTACAATGAGCAGTTCTTC. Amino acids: CASSRRGGLSYNEQFF.

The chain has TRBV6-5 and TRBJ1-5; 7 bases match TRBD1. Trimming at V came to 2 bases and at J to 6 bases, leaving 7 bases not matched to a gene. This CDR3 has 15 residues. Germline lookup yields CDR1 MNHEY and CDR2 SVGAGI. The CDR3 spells CASSYITGAGQPQHF. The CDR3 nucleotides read TGTGCCAGCAGTTACATCACAGGGGCAGGTCAGCCCCAGCATTTT.